The 24 T cell receptor beta chains below come from one sample, sequenced in a study of beta chain features in type 1 diabetes. Study observations and caveats: Researchers report that Type 1 diabetes patients had moderately but significantly shorter TCRB CDR3s across all four CD4+ subsets.

For these TCRs, the target antigens are not known. Expressed TCRB transcripts got sequenced, as all isolated RNA was reverse transcribed. TCRdb's table, derived via immunoSEQ multiplex PCR, lists solely in-frame clones and lacks some. The sample carries about 260,000 clones, about 20% recorded once. The sample was naive CD4+ T cells from blood. The receptors shown here come from a woman aged 35 to 49 with type 1 diabetes.

This clone was counted only a few times. The chain couples TRBV6-6 to TRBJ2-7, with 9 bases that match TRBD1. V dropped 4 bases and J dropped 2; count of bases not matched to a gene: 6. Germline CDR1 and CDR2: MNHNY and SVGAGI (reference sequence). The CDR3 is 15 amino acids. The CDR3 sequence: CASSSPGTGTYEQYF. CDR3 DNA sequence: TGTGCCAGCAGTTCCCCCGGGACAGGGACCTACGAGCAGTACTTC.

The V gene is TRBV5-1, the J gene TRBJ2-3; D remains ambiguous. The CDR3 runs 15 residues. V lost 4 bases to trimming and J lost 0 bases, with 12 bases between them. Germline V gene lookup returns CDR1 SGHRS and CDR2 YFSETQ. CDR3 sequence (DNA): TGCGCCAGCAGCCCCCCCAGCAGGAGCACAGATACGCAGTATTTT. It is translated as CASSPPSRSTDTQYF.

This chain uses TRBV14 with TRBJ1-2, with a possible D match to TRBD1 (6 bases). V shed 1 base and J shed 8 bases, with 11 bases lying between them. CDR1 and CDR2 (germline): SGHDN, FVKESK. This CDR3 region has 13 residues. This chain's CDR3 is CASSQVTGEGYTF. In DNA, the CDR3 is TGTGCCAGCAGCCAAGTGACAGGAGAGGGCTACACCTTC.

The chain has TRBV7-2 and TRBJ2-1, with D tentatively TRBD1 (6 bases). The CDR3 contains 16 residues. V was cut by 0 bases and J by 0 bases, with 9 bases left in between. The germline V gene encodes CDR1 SGHTA and CDR2 FQGNSA. CDR3 region: CASSLAPGASYNEQFF. Here the CDR3 DNA reads TGTGCCAGCAGCTTAGCCCCAGGGGCCTCCTACAATGAGCAGTTCTTC.

The chain has TRBV7-9 and TRBJ2-3; 9 bases map to TRBD2. There are 14 residues in the CDR3. Germline V gene data show CDR1 as SEHNR and CDR2 as FQNEAQ (reference sequence). V shed 6 bases, J shed 6 bases, and the junction held 7 bases outside the gene matches. CDR3 sequence reads: CASRGSGGSDTQYF. The DNA for the CDR3 is TGTGCCAGCAGGGGTAGCGGGGGATCCGATACGCAGTATTTT.

This clone appeared a single time. The rearrangement links TRBV29-1 to TRBJ1-1; possibly TRBD1 for D (5 bases). From germline, CDR1 is SQVTM and CDR2 ANQGSEA. The CDR3 has 14 amino acids. CDR3 coding DNA: TGCAGTGAGAATTCCCAGGGAAGCGGGACTGAAGCTTTCTTT. As protein: CSENSQGSGTEAFF.

This clone was detected only a few times. This rearrangement joins TRBV7-2 to TRBJ2-5; 11 bases are a match to TRBD2. The germline gives CDR1 SGHTA, CDR2 FQGNSA. J lost 1 base, V lost 5 bases, and 3 bases had no gene match. This CDR3 region has 15 residues. In DNA, the CDR3 is TGTGCCAGCAGCCGCGGACTAGCGGGCCAAGAGACCCAGTACTTC. Translated: CASSRGLAGQETQYF.

V gene TRBV30 combines with J gene TRBJ1-5; no reliable D call. Between the trimmed V and J ends, which lost 2 bases and 4 bases, there was a span of 9 bases. CDR1 and CDR2 (germline): GTSNPN, SVGIG (reference sequence). The CDR3 has 13 amino acids. As DNA, the CDR3 is TGTGCCTGGAGTCGAGGGCCGAATCAGCCCCAGCATTTT. The encoded protein is CAWSRGPNQPQHF.

The V gene is TRBV19, the J gene TRBJ2-7; weak D call: TRBD1 (5 bases). CDR3 size: 13 residues. Trimming pared 8 bases from V and 2 bases from J, leaving 13 bases between. Germline V gene data show CDR1 as LNHDA and CDR2 as SQIVND (reference sequence). This CDR3 reads CASGAGWTYEQYF. CDR3 DNA: TGTGCCAGTGGGGCAGGATGGACCTACGAGCAGTACTTC.

The J gene is TRBJ1-4, the V gene TRBV27; tentative D call: TRBD1 (5 bases). V was pared by 6 bases and J by 0 bases, with 8 bases between. Germline CDR1 is MNHEY and CDR2 is SMNVEV (reference sequence). The CDR3 loop spans 14 amino acids. CDR3: CASSDSTTNEKLFF. For the CDR3, the DNA is TGTGCCAGCAGCGACAGCACAACTAATGAAAAACTGTTTTTT.

The rearrangement joins TRBV5-4 to TRBJ2-7; 11 bases are a match to TRBD2. CDR3 length equals 15 residues. The V gene's germline CDR1 is SGHNT and CDR2 YYREEE (reference sequence). Trimming removed 4 bases from V and 5 bases from J; junction bases left unmatched: 8. CDR3 in DNA: TGTGCCAGCAGCCGAAAGACTAGCGGGATCCACGAGCAGTACTTC. This gives the protein CASSRKTSGIHEQYF.

A few counts support this clone. The chain recombines TRBV28 with TRBJ2-1; D uncertain. V gave up 4 bases and J gave up 12 bases, with 10 bases separating them. The CDR3 covers 11 residues. In germline, CDR1 is MDHEN, CDR2 SYDVKM. The CDR3 sequence is CASSSPSWQFF. In DNA, the CDR3 is TGTGCCAGCAGTTCCCCGTCCTGGCAGTTCTTC. The full variable domain, its missing parts supplied by reference TRBV28 and TRBJ2-1, is DVKVTQSSRYLVKRTGEKVFLECVQDMDHENMFWYRQDPGLGLRLIYFSYDVKMKEKGDIPEGYSVSREKKERFSLILESASTNQTSMYLCASSSPSWQFFGPGTRLTVL.

The chain couples TRBV25-1 to TRBJ1-5; weak D call: TRBD1 (6 bases). V lost 3 bases and J 5 bases, leaving 11 bases between the germline ends. The CDR3 extends over 14 amino acids. CDR1 MGHDK and CDR2 SYGVNS come from the germline V gene. This CDR3 is CASSESRGDQPQHF. CDR3 nucleotide sequence: TGTGCCAGCAGTGAGTCCAGGGGTGATCAGCCCCAGCATTTT.

The rearrangement links TRBV13 to TRBJ1-2; D remains ambiguous. The germline V and J ends were trimmed by 5 bases and 5 bases, with 15 bases remaining between them. CDR3 length: 14 amino acids. The V gene's germline CDR1 is PRHDT and CDR2 FYEKMQ (reference sequence). The chain's CDR3 is CASSQRRPTYGYTF. The CDR3 DNA reads as TGTGCCAGCAGCCAGCGACGGCCGACGTATGGCTACACCTTC.

The V gene is TRBV2, the J gene TRBJ1-4; 9 bases are shared with TRBD1. Germline CDR1 is SNHLY and CDR2 is FYNNEI. CDR3 size: 15 residues. Trimming cost V 3 bases and J 7 bases; bases outside gene matches: 6. This chain's CDR3 is CASSEIQGAREKLFF. In DNA form, the CDR3 reads TGTGCCAGCAGTGAGATACAGGGGGCGCGTGAAAAACTGTTTTTT.

There are a few counts of this clone. This rearrangement joins TRBV7-9 to TRBJ2-2, with a possible D match to TRBD2 (5 bases). Germline V CDR1 and CDR2: SEHNR, FQNEAQ (reference sequence). The ends were cut back, 10 bases at V and 5 bases at J, with 17 bases in the middle. The CDR3 has 14 amino acids. The CDR3 region has the DNA TGTGCCACCCGGCCCGGGATGGTGACCGGGGAGCTGTTTTTT. It encodes CATRPGMVTGELFF.

The chain is built from TRBV5-4 and TRBJ1-2, with 7 positions matching TRBD1. The CDR3 has 16 residues. With 1 base clipped from V and 4 bases from J, the junction kept 10 bases outside the gene matches. CDR1 and CDR2 (germline): SGHNT, YYREEE (reference sequence). Here the CDR3 reads CASSLRGPTEFYGYTF. The CDR3 DNA is TGTGCCAGCAGCTTGAGGGGGCCCACAGAGTTCTATGGCTACACCTTC.

The chain recombines TRBV4-3 with TRBJ2-7; 14 nucleotides line up with TRBD2. CDR1 is LGHNA, CDR2 YSLEER, per germline. CDR3 size: 21 residues. V was pared by 0 bases and J by 0 bases, with 13 bases of the junction left unmatched. The CDR3 DNA reads TGCGCCAGCAGCCAAGATTCCGGGACTAGCGGGAGTCAGGGGAGCTCCTACGAGCAGTACTTC. It specifies CASSQDSGTSGSQGSSYEQYF.

This clone was detected only a few times. The genes are TRBV9 and TRBJ2-3; 8 bases fit TRBD2. V gave up 1 base and J gave up 7 bases; unmatched junction bases: 5. This CDR3 spans 14 amino acids. Germline CDR1 reads SGDLS; CDR2 reads YYNGEE. CDR3 nucleotide sequence: TGTGCCAGCAGCGTAACGGGAGGGTTCTATACGCAGTATTTT. This gives the protein CASSVTGGFYTQYF. The complete variable domain, with remaining parts taken from reference TRBV9 and TRBJ2-3, reads DSGVTQTPKHLITATGQRVTLRCSPRSGDLSVYWYQQSLDQGLQFLIQYYNGEERAKGNILERFSAQQFPDLHSELNLSSLELGDSALYFCASSVTGGFYTQYFGPGTRLTVL.

This clone was seen only a few times. The V call is TRBV29-1, the J call TRBJ1-1; D is undetermined. The V gene's germline CDR1 is SQVTM and CDR2 ANQGSEA. This CDR3 has 13 residues. Trimming pared 7 bases from V and 1 base from J, leaving 13 bases between. As DNA, the CDR3 is TGCAGCGCCCATCAGGAGGGGAACACTGAAGCTTTCTTT. It encodes CSAHQEGNTEAFF.

In its sample, this clone was seen once. V and J are TRBV5-1 and TRBJ2-5, with 8 bases matching TRBD1. The CDR3 covers 15 residues. Losses at the gene ends were 1 base for V and 2 bases for J; bases not matched to a gene: 4. Germline CDR1 reads SGHRS; CDR2 reads YFSETQ. The CDR3: CASSLQGQVQETQYF. CDR3 sequence (DNA): TGCGCCAGCAGCTTGCAGGGACAGGTTCAAGAGACCCAGTACTTC.

This clone occurred a few times. The genes are TRBV15 and TRBJ2-1; 10 positions agree with TRBD2. Trimming at V came to 0 bases and at J to 4 bases, leaving 6 bases not matched to a gene. CDR1 and CDR2 from the germline V gene are LNHNV and YYDKDF (reference sequence). The CDR3 totals 17 residues. The CDR3 DNA is TGTGCCACCAGCAGAGATACGACTAGCGGGTCGTACAATGAGCAGTTCTTC. Translation gives CATSRDTTSGSYNEQFF.

The rearrangement uses TRBV5-4 and TRBJ1-4, with D possibly matching TRBD1 (5 bases). V was pared by 5 bases and J by 4 bases, with 15 bases between. The length of the CDR3 is 15 residues. CDR1 and CDR2 from the germline V gene are SGHNT and YYREEE (reference sequence). Here the CDR3 DNA reads TGTGCCAGCAGGCGGGGGACGGAGAATAATGAAAAACTGTTTTTT. Residues: CASRRGTENNEKLFF.

The chain uses TRBV9 and TRBJ2-2, with D unclear. Germline-derived CDR1 and CDR2 are SGDLS and YYNGEE. Trimming took off 0 bases at V and 2 bases at J, with 11 bases between the two ends. The CDR3 is made up of 16 amino acids. The CDR3 DNA follows: TGTGCCAGCAGCGTAGTCGTTGGCCCTAACACCGGGGAGCTGTTTTTT. This sequence encodes CASSVVVGPNTGELFF.